Here is one T cell receptor (beta chain) with its context. These data are taken from a study of blood T cell repertoires in COVID-19. Study-wide context: COVID-19 samples, acute and convalescent, were from the United States, Italy and Spain.

Repertoires were generated with immunoSEQ multiplex PCR, while TCRdb's copy carries only in-frame clones and drops some. The sample lists roughly 150,000 clones, 80% to 90% occurring once. The CDR3 is 16 residues long. Trimming removed 2 bases at V and 2 bases at J, with 13 bases between. Germline-derived CDR1 and CDR2 are LGHNA and YNFKEQ. The chain couples TRBV4-2 to TRBJ2-1; D might be TRBD2 (6 bases). The receptor comes from a woman in her 50s with acute or convalescent COVID-19. The sequencing sample was made of peripheral blood. Here the CDR3 reads CASSQPAGRTYNEQFF. For the CDR3, the DNA is TGTGCCAGCAGCCAACCCGCAGGGAGGACCTACAATGAGCAGTTCTTC.